Reported below is one TCR beta chain. Its matching antigen is unknown. The sample is drawn from a study of cytomegalovirus exposure and HLA in healthy donors. Study overall: In a previous analysis, approximately 110 million unique TCR beta sequences were found from roughly 200 million T cells. Findings of the study overall: In vitro data verified a few CMV-associated chains as specific for CMV antigens.

The ends lost 4 bases at V and 7 bases at J; junction bases unmatched: 7. The CDR3 sequence is 14 residues long. The germline V gene encodes CDR1 SGHRS and CDR2 YFSETQ. PCR was performed using 60 Vbeta and 13 Jbeta primers. Produced via immunoSEQ multiplex PCR; TCRdb's table is partial and in-frame only. The profile shows 150,000 to 200,000 clones, approximately 11% of them singletons. V is TRBV5-1 and J is TRBJ1-2; TRBD1 aligns across 10 bases. This clonotype was obtained from a man aged 50 or older in good health and CMV-seropositive. Sequencing was done on a sample of PBMCs. This CDR3 reads CASSADRGLSGYTF. CDR3 DNA sequence: TGCGCCAGCAGCGCGGACAGGGGGTTATCTGGCTACACCTTC. Filled out from reference TRBV5-1 and TRBJ1-2, the complete variable domain reads KAGVTQTPRYLIKTRGQQVTLSCSPISGHRSVSWYQQTPGQGLQFLFEYFSETQRNKGNFPGRFSGRQFSNSRSEMNVSTLELGDSALYLCASSADRGLSGYTFGSGTRLTVV.